Described below is a single T cell receptor beta chain sequence and its context. No antigen is known for it. The V gene's germline CDR1 is SNHLY and CDR2 FYNNEI. The CDR3 contains 13 residues. Trimming cost V 11 bases and J 4 bases; bases outside gene matches: 5. The sample comes from a study of cytomegalovirus exposure and HLA in healthy donors. The wider study: A previous analysis identified 95 million to 140 million unique TCR beta sequences derived from about 180 million T cells.

The PCR used 60 Vbeta and 13 Jbeta primers. The repertoire was sequenced with immunoSEQ multiplex PCR; TCRdb's copy has only in-frame clones and lacks some. The sample lists about 200,000 clones, 85% to 90% occurring once. Study conclusions and caveats: A few CMV-associated chains proved CMV antigen-specific in vitro. The authors judged a highly shared variant cluster likely a sequencing artifact. Rare sequences made up most TCRs, while some public TCRs were found in many donors.

The TCR originated in a woman aged 18-29 years in good health and CMV-seronegative. This chain connects TRBV2 to TRBJ1-1; 12 positions agree with TRBD1. The sequencing input was PBMCs. CDR3: CAARDRGPTEAFF. The DNA of the CDR3 is TGTGCCGCCCGGGACAGGGGGCCCACTGAAGCTTTCTTT.